The 30 T cell receptor beta chains in this list originate from one sample, sequenced in a study of human thymus T cells. Thymic samples were excised during corrective heart operations. Profiled with immunoSEQ multiplex PCR; TCRdb holds only in-frame clones, not every one. This table holds some 130,000 clones, over 85% found once. Sequencing was performed on thymus tissue. These receptors originate from a boy younger than two with a congenital heart defect but otherwise immunologically healthy.

The genes are TRBV19 and TRBJ1-1, with D possibly matching TRBD1 (5 bases). The CDR3 consists of 15 residues. CDR1 and CDR2 from the germline V gene are LNHDA and SQIVND (reference sequence). The V and J ends lost 6 bases and 0 bases respectively, with 14 bases between them. Written as DNA, the CDR3 is TGTGCCAGTAGACCCTCGGGGCTGATGAACACTGAAGCTTTCTTT. This translates into CASRPSGLMNTEAFF.

The rearrangement uses TRBV7-6 and TRBJ2-1; D is ambiguous. Trimming left V 0 bases short and J 0 bases short, with 9 bases between. This CDR3 region has 16 residues. CDR1 SGHVS and CDR2 FNYEAQ come from the germline V gene. CDR3 protein: CASSLALGDSYNEQFF. CDR3 nucleotides: TGTGCCAGCAGCTTAGCTTTGGGCGACTCCTACAATGAGCAGTTCTTC.

The chain carries TRBV6-1 and TRBJ1-2; D not certain. V lost 4 bases, J lost 0 bases, and 15 bases lay in between. Germline-derived CDR1 and CDR2 are MNHNS and SASEGT. The CDR3 length is 16 residues. CDR3 DNA sequence: TGTGCCAGCAGTGTCAATCCCGCGGACTCTAACTATGGCTACACCTTC. It translates to CASSVNPADSNYGYTF.

This chain connects TRBV4-2 to TRBJ2-5, with TRBD2 matching over 10 bases. V lost 4 bases and J lost 1; bases outside the gene matches: 9. The CDR3 totals 17 residues. The germline gives CDR1 LGHNA, CDR2 YNFKEQ. CDR3 bases: TGTGCCAGCAGCCCGGTTGAGCGGGGGGGCACCCAAGAGACCCAGTACTTC. Residues: CASSPVERGGTQETQYF.

The V and J genes are TRBV7-9 and TRBJ2-2, with TRBD2 matching over 10 bases. With 5 bases clipped from V and 2 bases from J, the junction kept 5 bases outside the gene matches. Germline CDR1 SEHNR, CDR2 FQNEAQ (reference sequence). CDR3 length: 16 residues. This CDR3 reads CASSALAGLNTGELFF. In DNA form, the CDR3 reads TGTGCCAGCAGCGCACTAGCGGGGCTAAACACCGGGGAGCTGTTTTTT.

The chain employs TRBV11-2 and TRBJ2-3, with D hard to call. The CDR3 length is 12 residues. The germline V gene has CDR1 SGHAT and CDR2 FQNNGV. Trimming removed 1 base at V and 3 bases at J, with 2 bases between. CDR3 amino acids: CASSLVTDTQYF. The CDR3 DNA sequence: TGTGCCAGCAGCTTAGTTACAGATACGCAGTATTTT.

V gene TRBV11-3 combines with J gene TRBJ1-5; 7 nucleotides align to TRBD1. V dropped 2 bases and J dropped 1; count of bases not matched to a gene: 8. This CDR3 region has 17 residues. The germline V gene has CDR1 SGHNT and CDR2 YENEEA. The CDR3 spells CASSLSYDRESNQPQHF. The CDR3 DNA follows: TGTGCCAGCAGCTTATCGTACGACAGGGAGAGCAATCAGCCCCAGCATTTT. The full variable domain, rest sourced from reference TRBV11-3 and TRBJ1-5, is EAGVVQSPRYKIIEKKQPVAFWCNPISGHNTLYWYLQNLGQGPELLIRYENEEAVDDSQLPKDRFSAERLKGVDSTLKIQPAELGDSAVYLCASSLSYDRESNQPQHFGDGTRLSIL.

V and J are TRBV12-5 and TRBJ2-5; TRBD2 agrees at 9 bases. Per germline, CDR1 LGHNT and CDR2 FRNRAP. Trimming cost V 0 bases and J 3 bases; bases outside gene matches: 11. The CDR3 runs to 18 residues. CDR3 nucleotides: TGTGCTAGTGGTTTGGTACCCATAGAGCGGGGGGCCAAAGAGACCCAGTACTTC. This encodes CASGLVPIERGAKETQYF.

The chain couples TRBV7-9 to TRBJ2-3, with D maybe TRBD2 (6 bases). This CDR3 has 15 amino acids. Germline V gene data show CDR1 as SEHNR and CDR2 as FQNEAQ (reference sequence). The V and J ends lost 2 bases and 6 bases respectively, with 15 bases between them. The CDR3 reads CASSLFGGEKDTQYF. CDR3 coding DNA: TGTGCCAGCAGCTTATTCGGAGGGGAAAAGGATACGCAGTATTTT.

CDR3 region: CASSGWTSGTDTQYF. The CDR3 DNA follows: TGTGCCAGCAGTGGATGGACTAGCGGCACAGATACGCAGTATTTT. The V call is TRBV25-1, the J call TRBJ2-3; 9 nucleotides align to TRBD2. The CDR3 has 15 amino acids. Germline loops: CDR1 MGHDK, CDR2 SYGVNS. J lost 1 base, V lost 4 bases, and 3 bases had no gene match.

The V gene is TRBV5-1, the J gene TRBJ1-2; 9 bases map to TRBD1. CDR3 size: 16 residues. Trimming cost V 3 bases and J 2 bases; bases outside gene matches: 8. Germline CDR1 SGHRS, CDR2 YFSETQ. CDR3 region: CASSSIAGTGNYGYTF. CDR3 nucleotide sequence: TGCGCCAGCAGCTCTATAGCCGGGACAGGGAACTATGGCTACACCTTC.

The chain recombines TRBV19 with TRBJ1-1, with D unresolved. In germline, CDR1 is LNHDA, CDR2 SQIVND (reference sequence). The CDR3 runs 13 residues. V shed 8 bases and J shed 1 base, with 11 bases lying between them. CDR3 sequence reads: CASGDGANTEAFF. The DNA of the CDR3 is TGTGCCAGTGGTGACGGAGCGAACACTGAAGCTTTCTTT.

This chain connects TRBV7-2 to TRBJ1-2, with 8 bases matching TRBD1. Germline trimming cut 9 bases from V and 2 bases from J; bases unmatched to any gene: 20. This CDR3 spans 18 amino acids. Germline values: CDR1 SGHTA, CDR2 FQGNSA. The CDR3: CASLPGGGQGASNYGYTF. For the CDR3, the DNA is TGTGCCAGTTTGCCAGGGGGAGGACAGGGAGCTTCGAACTATGGCTACACCTTC.

V is TRBV30 and J is TRBJ2-3; D unclear. The CDR3 is 13 residues long. The germline V gene encodes CDR1 GTSNPN and CDR2 SVGIG (reference sequence). Trimming removed 0 bases at V and 5 bases at J, with 9 bases between. The DNA of the CDR3 is TGTGCCTGGAGTGTCGCCTTAGGAGATACGCAGTATTTT. Translated: CAWSVALGDTQYF.

The chain couples TRBV5-4 to TRBJ1-1; D remains unclear. CDR1 and CDR2 (germline): SGHNT, YYREEE (reference sequence). Trimming took off 3 bases at V and 1 base at J, with 7 bases between the two ends. The CDR3 loop spans 13 amino acids. CDR3 in amino acids: CASSSGQNTEAFF. The CDR3 nucleotides are TGTGCCAGCAGCTCGGGCCAGAACACTGAAGCTTTCTTT.

This chain connects TRBV5-6 to TRBJ2-6; 10 bases are a match to TRBD1. Looked up from germline, CDR1 is SGHDT and CDR2 is YYEEEE. This CDR3 comprises 18 residues. J was trimmed by 2 bases and V by 3 bases; bases with no gene match: 8. The CDR3 DNA follows: TGTGCCAGCAGCTACCGGGACAGGGGACTCCCTGGGGCCAACGTCCTGACTTTC. It specifies CASSYRDRGLPGANVLTF.

This clone was found once. The rearrangement uses TRBV7-9 and TRBJ1-1; D is ambiguous. Germline CDR1 SEHNR, CDR2 FQNEAQ (reference sequence). The CDR3 sequence is 11 residues long. V lost 4 bases and J lost 1, with 1 base in between. Here the CDR3 DNA reads TGTGCCAGCAGCTCGAACACTGAAGCTTTCTTT. Its protein product is CASSSNTEAFF.

This clone was counted a single time. The chain links TRBV10-2 to TRBJ2-7; the match to TRBD2 covers 12 bases. The CDR3 totals 15 residues. V dropped 7 bases and J dropped 2; count of bases not matched to a gene: 6. Germline loops: CDR1 WSHSY, CDR2 SAAADI. CDR3 amino acids: CASTLTSGGPYEQYF. The CDR3 DNA is TGCGCCAGCACCTTGACTAGCGGGGGCCCCTACGAGCAGTACTTC.

The CDR3 DNA is TGTGCCAGCAGCTCCGGGACTAGCGGGGCCCTATTGGAGACCCAGTACTTC. Its translation: CASSSGTSGALLETQYF. The chain recombines TRBV28 with TRBJ2-5; 13 nucleotides agree with TRBD2. This CDR3 has 17 residues. The J segment lost 5 bases and the V segment lost 6 bases, leaving 12 bases of the junction unmatched. Germline CDR1 MDHEN, CDR2 SYDVKM.

The CDR3 protein is CASSLEGYSNQPQHF. The CDR3 DNA reads as TGCGCCAGCAGCTTGGAGGGATATAGCAATCAGCCCCAGCATTTT. The rearrangement uses TRBV5-1 and TRBJ1-5; the D is unclear. Germline lookup yields CDR1 SGHRS and CDR2 YFSETQ. This CDR3 is built from 15 residues. Trimming shortened V by 0 bases and J by 0 bases, and 7 bases separated the two germline ends.

In its sample, this clone was seen a few times. This chain links TRBV5-1 with TRBJ2-7, with TRBD1 as a possible D gene (5 bases). V gave up 0 bases and J gave up 7 bases, with 8 bases separating them. The CDR3 is 12 amino acids. Germline assignment: CDR1 SGHRS and CDR2 YFSETQ. CDR3 sequence reads: CASSLDQGEQYF. In DNA, the CDR3 is TGCGCCAGCAGCTTGGATCAGGGAGAGCAGTACTTC.

This clone was detected once. This chain connects TRBV15 to TRBJ1-5; 12 nucleotides match TRBD1. Germline CDR1 is LNHNV and CDR2 is YYDKDF (reference sequence). The CDR3 extends over 15 amino acids. The V segment lost 2 bases and the J segment 6 bases; nucleotides outside the gene matches: 2. CDR3 residues: CATSRRDRGLQPQHF. The CDR3 coding sequence is TGTGCCACCAGCAGAAGGGACAGGGGGCTTCAGCCCCAGCATTTT. Full variable domain (outside the CDR3, taken from reference TRBV15 and TRBJ1-5): DAMVIQNPRYQVTQFGKPVTLSCSQTLNHNVMYWYQQKSSQAPKLLFHYYDKDFNNEADTPDNFQSRRPNTSFCFLDIRSPGLGDTAMYLCATSRRDRGLQPQHFGDGTRLSIL.

This clone was detected once. The CDR3, as DNA: TGTGCCAGCAGTCCCCGAAGGCCCCGGGGTGAAAAACTGTTTTTT. This translates into CASSPRRPRGEKLFF. The chain couples TRBV28 to TRBJ1-4; no clear D gene. The V gene lost 5 bases and the J gene lost 7 bases, with 17 bases spanning the gap. The length of the CDR3 is 15 residues. Germline values: CDR1 MDHEN, CDR2 SYDVKM.

This clone appeared once. V and J are TRBV6-1 and TRBJ2-5; 9 positions agree with TRBD1. Germline CDR1 reads MNHNS; CDR2 reads SASEGT. CDR3 length equals 14 residues. J was trimmed by 5 bases and V by 6 bases; bases with no gene match: 7. This chain's CDR3 is CASRPGQGTETQYF. CDR3 in DNA: TGTGCCAGCAGGCCGGGACAGGGAACGGAGACCCAGTACTTC.

J is TRBJ1-2 and V is TRBV5-4, with TRBD1 as a possible D gene (5 bases). Trimming pared 0 bases from V and 3 bases from J, leaving 12 bases between. CDR1 and CDR2 from the germline V gene are SGHNT and YYREEE (reference sequence). The CDR3 contains 15 residues. The CDR3 loop is CASSLGAGRDYGYTF. Here the CDR3 DNA reads TGTGCCAGCAGCTTGGGGGCAGGGAGAGACTATGGCTACACCTTC. The whole variable domain, remainder taken from reference TRBV5-4 and TRBJ1-2, is ETGVTQSPTHLIKTRGQQVTLRCSSQSGHNTVSWYQQALGQGPQFIFQYYREEENGRGNFPPRFSGLQFPNYSSELNVNALELDDSALYLCASSLGAGRDYGYTFGSGTRLTVV.

This sequence joins TRBV4-3 and TRBJ2-1; 15 nucleotides align to TRBD2. Germline V gives CDR1 LGHNA, CDR2 YSLEER. CDR3 size: 17 residues. The J segment lost 8 bases and the V segment lost 0 bases, leaving 5 bases of the junction unmatched. DNA of the CDR3: TGCGCCAGCAGCCAAGATCACCGGACTAGCGGGGGGGATGAGCAGTTCTTC. It yields the protein CASSQDHRTSGGDEQFF.

J is TRBJ2-1 and V is TRBV5-6, with TRBD1 identical over 8 bases. The CDR3 sequence is 16 residues long. CDR1 SGHDT and CDR2 YYEEEE come from the germline V gene. The trim removed 2 bases at V and 2 bases at J, leaving 6 bases unmatched. CDR3 in amino acids: CASSFRGPSPYNEQFF. CDR3 bases: TGTGCCAGCAGCTTCAGGGGGCCCTCACCCTACAATGAGCAGTTCTTC.

This rearrangement joins TRBV20-1 to TRBJ2-1; D is uncertain. V lost 7 bases to trimming and J lost 6 bases, with 10 bases between them. CDR3 length equals 11 residues. Germline lookup yields CDR1 DFQATT and CDR2 SNEGSKA (reference sequence). CDR3 sequence reads: CSVRPSNEQFF. The CDR3 DNA sequence: TGCAGTGTTCGTCCGAGCAATGAGCAGTTCTTC.

This sequence joins TRBV13 and TRBJ2-3; D unclear. CDR3 length: 15 residues. CDR1 and CDR2 (germline): PRHDT, FYEKMQ (reference sequence). Trimming shortened V by 1 base and J by 3 bases, and 11 bases separated the two germline ends. The CDR3 region is CASSLDSGGTDTQYF. CDR3 DNA sequence: TGTGCCAGCAGCTTAGATTCGGGTGGGACAGATACGCAGTATTTT.

The chain recombines TRBV7-2 with TRBJ2-7; 8 nucleotides agree with TRBD2. Germline V gene sequence: CDR1 SGHTA, CDR2 FQGNSA. The J segment lost 9 bases and the V segment lost 5 bases, leaving 24 bases of the junction unmatched. The CDR3 runs to 18 residues. The CDR3 here is CASSAGGLEGRYLRGQYF. CDR3 bases: TGTGCCAGCAGCGCGGGAGGACTAGAGGGCCGGTACCTACGAGGGCAGTACTTC.